The 17 T cell receptor beta chains in this list originate from one sample, sequenced in a study of PD-1 blockade in classical Hodgkin lymphoma. Assay: immunoSEQ multiplex PCR; the TCRdb copy retains only in-frame clones and omits some. This sample has tens of thousands of clones, with 90% found just once. In every patient, relapse followed autologous stem cell transplantation, while exposure to brentuximab vedotin differed. Sequencing was performed on peripheral blood mononuclear cells (PBMCs), taken at baseline. Receptors originate from a human donor with classical Hodgkin lymphoma.

V usage is TRBV27 and J usage is TRBJ2-3, with TRBD2 matching over 10 bases. The CDR3 extends over 17 amino acids. From germline, CDR1 is MNHEY and CDR2 SMNVEV (reference sequence). V was pared by 6 bases and J by 6 bases, with 15 bases of the junction left unmatched. CDR3 sequence: CASSPLPLAGVRDTQYF. For the CDR3, the DNA is TGTGCCAGCAGCCCCTTGCCGCTAGCGGGAGTTAGGGATACGCAGTATTTT.

This rearrangement joins TRBV30 to TRBJ2-7; TRBD2 matches 7 bases. Per germline, CDR1 GTSNPN and CDR2 SVGIG (reference sequence). The length of the CDR3 is 17 residues. The V gene end was trimmed by 0 bases and the J gene end by 0 bases; junction bases not matched to a gene: 11. The CDR3 reads CAWSVGGLPLGSYEQYF. Written as DNA, the CDR3 is TGTGCCTGGAGTGTCGGGGGACTACCCCTGGGCTCCTACGAGCAGTACTTC.

This clone has more than one count but fewer than ten. The genes are TRBV5-1 and TRBJ2-3; 10 bases are a match to TRBD2. The CDR3 length is 17 residues. V lost 4 bases and J lost 0; bases outside the gene matches: 8. Germline-derived CDR1 and CDR2 are SGHRS and YFSETQ. The CDR3 nucleotides read TGCGCCAGCAGCCGGGGTAGCGGGGGGCCTAGCACAGATACGCAGTATTTT. Protein: CASSRGSGGPSTDTQYF.

The chain recombines TRBV28 with TRBJ2-3, with a weak D call TRBD2 (5 bases). CDR3 length: 14 amino acids. V lost 6 bases to trimming and J lost 0 bases, with 10 bases between them. Germline assignment: CDR1 MDHEN and CDR2 SYDVKM. The DNA of the CDR3 is TGTGCCAGCAGCGGGGTTTTTAGCACAGATACGCAGTATTTT. It yields the protein CASSGVFSTDTQYF.

CDR3 DNA sequence: TGTGCCAGCAGTAGAGGCGGGGGTAACACCGGGGAGCTGTTTTTT. Translation gives CASSRGGGNTGELFF. The chain uses TRBV28 and TRBJ2-2, with 7 bases aligning to TRBD2. Germline V gene lookup returns CDR1 MDHEN and CDR2 SYDVKM. This CDR3 has 15 amino acids. Trimming cost V 5 bases and J 2 bases; bases outside gene matches: 5.

The genes are TRBV4-1 and TRBJ2-7; D unclear. Germline V CDR1 and CDR2: MGHRA, YSYEKL. V was cut by 0 bases and J by 4 bases, with 10 bases left in between. This CDR3 contains 14 residues. CDR3 nucleotides: TGCGCCAGCAGCCAAGATCCCCTCCGGTACGAGCAGTACTTC. It is translated as CASSQDPLRYEQYF.

This clone was observed a single time. The chain recombines TRBV7-8 with TRBJ2-1; 9 bases align to TRBD1. With V trimmed by 5 bases and J by 7 bases, 12 bases remained unmatched. Per germline, CDR1 SGHVS and CDR2 FQNEAQ. The CDR3 is 16 amino acids. CDR3 residues: CASSITGTGIGNEQFF. In DNA form, the CDR3 reads TGTGCCAGCAGCATTACGGGGACAGGGATCGGGAATGAGCAGTTCTTC. The full variable domain, with the rest looked up from reference TRBV7-8 and TRBJ2-1, is GAGVSQSPRYKVAKRGQDVALRCDPISGHVSLFWYQQALGQGPEFLTYFQNEAQLDKSGLPSDRFFAERPEGSVSTLKIQRTQQEDSAVYLCASSITGTGIGNEQFFGPGTRLTVL.

V is TRBV5-1 and J is TRBJ2-5; 11 nucleotides align to TRBD2. Germline V gene data show CDR1 as SGHRS and CDR2 as YFSETQ. V gave up 0 bases and J gave up 5 bases; unmatched junction bases: 3. The length of the CDR3 is 15 residues. CDR3 protein: CASSLVASGRETQYF. For the CDR3, the DNA is TGCGCCAGCAGCTTGGTGGCTAGCGGGAGGGAGACCCAGTACTTC.

This sequence joins TRBV7-8 and TRBJ1-4; perhaps TRBD1 as D (6 bases). V dropped 5 bases and J dropped 2 bases, with 6 bases sitting between them. Germline-derived CDR1 and CDR2 are SGHVS and FQNEAQ. CDR3 length: 13 amino acids. The CDR3 reads CASSGQTNEKLFF. CDR3 sequence (DNA): TGTGCCAGCAGCGGACAGACTAATGAAAAACTGTTTTTT. The full variable domain, in which reference TRBV7-8 and TRBJ1-4 provide the parts outside the CDR3, is GAGVSQSPRYKVAKRGQDVALRCDPISGHVSLFWYQQALGQGPEFLTYFQNEAQLDKSGLPSDRFFAERPEGSVSTLKIQRTQQEDSAVYLCASSGQTNEKLFFGSGTQLSVL.

The DNA for the CDR3 is TGTGCCACCAGCAGAGGGGTCGAACAGCCCCAGCATTTT. Protein: CATSRGVEQPQHF. The V call is TRBV15, the J call TRBJ1-5, with D unclear. CDR1 LNHNV and CDR2 YYDKDF come from the germline V gene (reference sequence). V was trimmed by 1 base and J by 7 bases, leaving 8 bases between them. The CDR3 contains 13 residues.

The rearrangement links TRBV25-1 to TRBJ1-4; tentatively, D is TRBD1 (6 bases). V lost 4 bases, J lost 0 bases, and 6 bases lay in between. CDR1 and CDR2 (germline): MGHDK, SYGVNS. This CDR3 is built from 14 residues. The CDR3 region has the DNA TGTGCCAGCAGTGGGACAGCAACTAATGAAAAACTGTTTTTT. The encoded protein is CASSGTATNEKLFF.

The chain couples TRBV19 to TRBJ2-1; TRBD2 matches 14 bases. V dropped 5 bases and J dropped 9; count of bases not matched to a gene: 6. The CDR3 has 15 residues. Germline values: CDR1 LNHDA, CDR2 SQIVND (reference sequence). Here the CDR3 DNA reads TGTGCCAGTAGTGAGACTAGCGGGGGGGCTCTTGAGCAGTTCTTC. Its translation is CASSETSGGALEQFF. Full variable domain (outside the CDR3, taken from reference TRBV19 and TRBJ2-1): DGGITQSPKYLFRKEGQNVTLSCEQNLNHDAMYWYRQDPGQGLRLIYYSQIVNDFQKGDIAEGYSVSREKKESFPLTVTSAQKNPTAFYLCASSETSGGALEQFFGPGTRLTVL.

This chain links TRBV7-2 with TRBJ2-2; 11 positions match TRBD2. CDR3 length: 16 amino acids. Germline CDR1 and CDR2: SGHTA and FQGNSA. Trimming removed 5 bases from V and 4 bases from J; junction bases left unmatched: 6. The CDR3, as DNA: TGTGCCAGCAGCCTTACTAGCGGGAGTTTCACCGGGGAGCTGTTTTTT. Translating gives CASSLTSGSFTGELFF.

This chain uses TRBV7-8 with TRBJ1-4, with 8 bases lining up with TRBD1. The germline CDR1 and CDR2 sequences are SGHVS and FQNEAQ. This CDR3 region has 15 residues. V lost 6 bases to trimming and J lost 6 bases; unmatched junction nucleotides: 9. CDR3 sequence (DNA): TGTGCCAGCAGGCAACCGGGACAGGAGGATGAAAAACTGTTTTTT. The encoded protein is CASRQPGQEDEKLFF. The full variable domain, rest sourced from reference TRBV7-8 and TRBJ1-4, is GAGVSQSPRYKVAKRGQDVALRCDPISGHVSLFWYQQALGQGPEFLTYFQNEAQLDKSGLPSDRFFAERPEGSVSTLKIQRTQQEDSAVYLCASRQPGQEDEKLFFGSGTQLSVL.

This clone appeared a few times. V and J are TRBV15 and TRBJ1-4; no clear D. CDR1 is LNHNV, CDR2 YYDKDF, per germline (reference sequence). There are 14 residues in the CDR3. V shed 3 bases and J shed 0 bases, with 5 bases lying between them. This CDR3 reads CATSSLATNEKLFF. Written as DNA, the CDR3 is TGTGCCACCAGCAGTCTTGCAACTAATGAAAAACTGTTTTTT.

The V and J genes are TRBV5-4 and TRBJ2-3; 15 bases are shared with TRBD2. The V gene's germline CDR1 is SGHNT and CDR2 YYREEE (reference sequence). The CDR3 extends over 20 amino acids. J gave up 2 bases and V 0 bases, and 10 bases lay outside the gene matches. The CDR3 spells CASSLGYQGLAGGSTDTQYF. CDR3 nucleotides: TGTGCCAGCAGCTTGGGGTATCAGGGACTAGCGGGGGGATCCACAGATACGCAGTATTTT.

J is TRBJ2-3 and V is TRBV20-1; D remains unclear. Germline loops: CDR1 DFQATT, CDR2 SNEGSKA (reference sequence). This CDR3 spans 10 amino acids. Trimming left V 3 bases short and J 6 bases short, with 4 bases between. The CDR3 DNA reads TGCAGTGCTAGTTCTGATACGCAGTATTTT. Protein sequence: CSASSDTQYF.